Listed below are T cell receptor beta chains from one sample, sequenced in a study of Graves' ophthalmopathy and Graves' hyperthyroidism. TCRdb fed the multiplex PCR reads into MiXCR, producing one record per CDR3 protein. The sample has 300,000 to 350,000 distinct CDR3 sequences, about 17% seen once. Sequencing input: peripheral blood. The receptors were gathered from an adult man with Graves' ophthalmopathy. Each CDR3 is given with its conserved first and last residue. A D gene is named only where the DNA matches it firmly. Only part of the rows carry a size: once, few, many, or a class if the clone is expanded.

clone_size	d_call	v_call	j_call	cdr3_length	cdr3_nt	cdr3_aa
few	.	TRBV4-3	TRBJ2-4	15	TGCGCCAGCAGCCCAGTCTCCAATGGGCGAAACATTCAGTACTTC	CASSPVSNGRNIQYF
.	.	TRBV6-2/TRBV6-3	TRBJ1-6	18	TGTGCCAGCAGTTACTTCGCAGGGGATGGGAGGCGTAATTCACCCCTCCACTTT	CASSYFAGDGRRNSPLHF
many	TRBD2	TRBV29-1	TRBJ2-2	18	TGCAGCGTTGTTGTGGTACTAGCGGGAGGACTGAACACCGGGGAGCTGTTTTTT	CSVVVVLAGGLNTGELFF
.	TRBD1	TRBV11-2	TRBJ2-7	16	TGTGCCAGCAGCCCAAAGGGGGGGACAGGGACCTACGAGCAGTACTTC	CASSPKGGTGTYEQYF
many	.	TRBV2	TRBJ2-5	13	TGTGCCAGCATGAAGGGAGGCGGCGAGACCCAGTACTTC	CASMKGGGETQYF
once	.	TRBV12-3/TRBV12-4	TRBJ1-2	15	TGTGCCAGCAGCCACCGTTCCGGCGGGAACTATGGCTACACCTTC	CASSHRSGGNYGYTF
.	.	TRBV2	TRBJ1-2	12	TGTGCCAGCTTAGGGCAAAACTATGGCTACATCTTC	CASLGQNYGYIF
many	.	TRBV7-8	TRBJ2-7	14	TGTGCCAGCAGCTTAGCCCCGGGGGAGTACGAGCAGTACTTC	CASSLAPGEYEQYF
many	TRBD1	TRBV7-2	TRBJ1-5	14	TGTGCCAGCAGCCCGACAGGGACCAATCAGCCCCAGCATTTT	CASSPTGTNQPQHF
many	.	TRBV18	TRBJ1-1	14	TGTGCCAGCTCACCACCCACAATGAACACTGAAGCTTTCTTT	CASSPPTMNTEAFF
many	.	TRBV5-1	TRBJ1-3	14	TGCGCCAGCAGCTTGGCGGGCTCTGGAAACACCATATATTTT	CASSLAGSGNTIYF
.	TRBD2	TRBV11-1	TRBJ2-5	17	TGTGCCAGCAGCTCCACGGGGACTAGCGGGGGCCAAGAGACCCAGTACTTC	CASSSTGTSGGQETQYF
.	.	TRBV7-2	TRBJ2-7	16	TGTGCCAGCAGCTTAGGGCAGCGGGCTTTCTCCTACGAGCAGTACTTC	CASSLGQRAFSYEQYF
.	.	TRBV12-3/TRBV12-4	TRBJ1-6	13	TGTGCCAGCACCGTCACACTGGGGCCACCCCTCCACTTT	CASTVTLGPPLHF
many	.	TRBV19	TRBJ1-2	15	TGTGCCAGTACCCAGCGGGTTAATGCTAACTATGGCTACACCTTC	CASTQRVNANYGYTF
many	TRBD2	TRBV5-6	TRBJ2-7	14	TGTGCCAGCAGCTGGATCGGGGGGACCTACGAGCAGTACTTC	CASSWIGGTYEQYF
many	TRBD1	TRBV11-1	TRBJ2-6	17	TGTGCCAGCAGCCGTGACAGGGGGCCCTCTGGGGCCAACGTCCTGACTTTC	CASSRDRGPSGANVLTF
many	TRBD2	TRBV6-2/TRBV6-3	TRBJ2-7	14	TGTGCCAGCAGTTACGGGACTAGCGGCTACGAGCAGTACTTC	CASSYGTSGYEQYF
many	.	TRBV7-3	TRBJ1-6	14	TGTGCCAGCAGCTTACAGGGCCTGAATTCACCCCTCCACTTT	CASSLQGLNSPLHF
.	TRBD2	TRBV7-8	TRBJ2-7	15	TGTGCCAGCAGCCCCCGGGAGGGGCGGAGGGGCGAGCAGTACTTC	CASSPREGRRGEQYF
many	.	TRBV27	TRBJ1-2	14	TGTGCCAGCAGTTTGGGCCTCCCGAGCTATGGCTACACCTTC	CASSLGLPSYGYTF
.	TRBD2	TRBV6-1	TRBJ2-7	15	TGTGCCAGCAGTGCGGCTAGCGGGATTTCCTACGAGCAGTACTTC	CASSAASGISYEQYF
many	.	TRBV6-5	TRBJ1-6	15	TGTGCCAGCAGCACAGGGTCCCTTAGATATTCACCCCTCCACTTT	CASSTGSLRYSPLHF
.	TRBD2	TRBV11-2	TRBJ2-7	16	TGTGCCAGTTTTGGGACTAGCGGGAAACCGGGCTACGAGCAGTACTTC	CASFGTSGKPGYEQYF
.	.	TRBV12-3/TRBV12-4	TRBJ1-1	15	TGTGCCAGCAGTACTCCCCCGGGAGCCAACACTGAAGCTTTCTTT	CASSTPPGANTEAFF
many	TRBD1	TRBV28	TRBJ1-2	16	TGTGCCAGCAGTTTATTGGGGACAGGGGGCCTCTATGGCTACACCTTC	CASSLLGTGGLYGYTF
many	.	TRBV6-5	TRBJ1-2	15	TGTGCCAGCAGTTACTCAAGTCGGGTAGGAAATGGCTACACCTTC	CASSYSSRVGNGYTF
many	.	TRBV6-1	TRBJ2-2	13	TGTGCCAGCAGTGGCCCTAGGTTTGGGGAGCTGTTTTTT	CASSGPRFGELFF
many	TRBD1	TRBV7-2	TRBJ2-5	14	TGTGCCAGCAGCTTCCCAGGGGGTGGGGAGACCCAGTACTTC	CASSFPGGGETQYF
.	TRBD1	TRBV6-2/TRBV6-3	TRBJ2-6	19	TGTGCCAGCAGTACCTGGGGACAGGGATCATTCTCTGGGGCCAACGTCCTGACTTTC	CASSTWGQGSFSGANVLTF
.	TRBD2	TRBV27	TRBJ2-5	15	TGTGCCAGCAGGCCTCAGCTAGCGGGAGCAGAGACCCAGTACTTC	CASRPQLAGAETQYF
many	.	TRBV5-1	TRBJ2-5	15	TGCGCCAGCAGCTCGGACAGCTCCTACCAAGAGACCCAGTACTTC	CASSSDSSYQETQYF
few	TRBD2	TRBV3-1	TRBJ2-7	16	TGTGCCAGCAGCCGCGGGACTAGCGGGGGTACCTACGAGCAGTACTTC	CASSRGTSGGTYEQYF
many	.	TRBV19	TRBJ2-2	12	TGTGCCAGAAACAGGGAGACCGGGGAGCTGTTTTTT	CARNRETGELFF
few	TRBD2	TRBV6-1	TRBJ2-5	13	TGTGCCAGCACAACTAGCGGAGGGGAGACCCAGTACTTC	CASTTSGGETQYF
few	TRBD2	TRBV7-3	TRBJ2-5	16	TGTGCCAGCAGCTTAACGGTGTCTAGCGGGAGTGAGACCCAGTACTTC	CASSLTVSSGSETQYF